A selection of T cell receptor beta chains follows, all from one sample in a study of a mutant IDH1 vaccine in newly diagnosed glioma. Produced via immunoSEQ multiplex PCR; TCRdb's table is partial and in-frame only. The repertoire holds 50,000 or so clones, around nine tenths seen once, with 2% to 2.5% in the top ten. These receptors are not linked to any known antigen. Sequences were derived from PBMCs, sampled from a glioma patient whose treatment included an IDH1 peptide vaccine. Every receptor here comes from a man in his fifties or sixties with glioma. The CDR3 runs from the conserved cysteine through the conserved F or W. A D gene is named only where the DNA matches it firmly. Expanded clones get a size class; other rows say once, few or many, or leave the size out.

J | D | V | size | CDR3 | DNA
TRBJ1-2 | - | TRBV18 | - | CASSPRDGTYGYTF | TGTGCCAGCTCACCTCGGGACGGAACCTATGGCTACACCTTC
TRBJ1-5 | - | TRBV2 | - | CASSKEGVRNQPQHF | TGTGCCAGCAGTAAAGAAGGCGTACGGAATCAGCCCCAGCATTTT
TRBJ2-5 | TRBD1 | TRBV9 | - | CASSARTGLIQETQYF | TGTGCCAGCAGCGCGAGGACAGGCCTCATCCAAGAGACCCAGTACTTC
TRBJ2-3 | - | TRBV5-4 | - | CASSLDTGRDTQYF | TGTGCCAGCAGCTTGGATACAGGGCGAGATACGCAGTATTTT
TRBJ2-5 | - | TRBV27 | - | CASSSAATGRQETQYF | TGTGCCAGCAGTTCAGCCGCTACGGGAAGGCAAGAGACCCAGTACTTC
TRBJ1-1 | TRBD1 | TRBV10-3 | - | CAISPGQGNTEAFF | TGTGCCATCAGTCCAGGACAGGGGAACACTGAAGCTTTCTTT
TRBJ2-1 | TRBD2 | TRBV2 | - | CASSILAGGYNEQFF | TGTGCCAGCAGTATACTAGCGGGAGGCTACAATGAGCAGTTCTTC
TRBJ2-2 | - | TRBV10-1 | - | CASSDPDTYTGELFF | TGCGCCAGCAGTGACCCCGACACCTACACCGGGGAGCTGTTTTTT
TRBJ1-6 | - | TRBV19 | - | CASSITGSNSPLHF | TGTGCCAGTAGCATTACAGGGAGCAATTCACCCCTCCACTTT
TRBJ2-7 | TRBD1 | TRBV6-5 | - | CASSYSEDRGRGEQYF | TGTGCCAGCAGTTACTCGGAGGACAGGGGGCGAGGGGAGCAGTACTTC
TRBJ1-5 | - | TRBV19 | - | CASSIPGNQPQHF | TGTGCCAGTAGTATACCAGGTAATCAGCCCCAGCATTTT
TRBJ2-5 | TRBD2 | TRBV4-2 | once | CASSQRTSNEGGETQYF | TGTGCCAGCAGCCAACGGACTAGCAATGAGGGTGGTGAGACCCAGTACTTC
TRBJ1-2 | - | TRBV5-1 | - | CASSPNRDSRVPSGYTF | TGCGCCAGCAGCCCAAACCGGGACTCCCGTGTCCCGAGTGGCTACACCTTC
TRBJ1-5 | - | TRBV5-8 | - | CASSLKGVGNQPQHF | TGTGCCAGCAGCTTGAAGGGGGTGGGCAATCAGCCCCAGCATTTT
TRBJ2-3 | TRBD2 | TRBV7-6 | - | CASSLTSGGSDTQYF | TGTGCCAGCAGCCTGACTAGCGGGGGTTCAGATACGCAGTATTTT
TRBJ1-3 | - | TRBV19 | - | CASSDDSLGNTIYF | TGTGCCAGTAGTGACGACAGCCTTGGAAACACCATATATTTT
TRBJ1-1 | TRBD1 | TRBV4-1 | - | CASSPNSRTGNPEAFF | TGCGCCAGCAGCCCGAATTCCCGGACAGGAAACCCTGAAGCTTTCTTT
TRBJ2-6 | - | TRBV18 | - | CASSPGGANVLTF | TGTGCCAGCTCACCAGGGGGGGCCAACGTCCTGACTTTC
TRBJ1-5 | - | TRBV7-6 | - | CASSLNRDGNQPQHF | TGTGCCAGCAGCTTAAACAGGGATGGCAATCAGCCCCAGCATTTT
TRBJ2-5 | TRBD1 | TRBV5-1 | - | CASSPGDRDQETQYF | TGCGCCAGCAGCCCTGGGGACAGGGACCAAGAGACCCAGTACTTC
TRBJ2-3 | - | TRBV6-4 | medium-sized | CASSDSAGRTDTQYF | TGTGCCAGCAGTGACTCTGCGGGGCGCACAGATACGCAGTATTTT
TRBJ2-2 | - | TRBV19 | - | CASSAGLLTGELFF | TGTGCCAGTAGTGCGGGACTCCTCACCGGGGAGCTGTTTTTT
TRBJ1-2 | - | TRBV25-1 | - | CASSDPPGYTF | TGTGCCAGCAGTGACCCGCCCGGCTACACCTTC
TRBJ1-5 | - | TRBV9 | - | CASSAQQGNQPQHF | TGTGCCAGCAGCGCTCAACAGGGTAACCAGCCCCAGCATTTT
TRBJ1-2 | TRBD1 | TRBV28 | - | CASSRRQRTGRGYTF | TGTGCCAGCAGTAGGCGACAGAGGACAGGGAGAGGCTACACCTTC
TRBJ2-1 | - | TRBV13 | - | CASNSESYNEQFF | TGTGCCAGCAATAGCGAGTCTTACAATGAGCAGTTCTTC
TRBJ2-7 | - | TRBV7-2 | - | CASSLHPSYEQYF | TGTGCCAGCAGCTTACACCCCTCCTACGAGCAGTACTTC
TRBJ1-2 | - | TRBV30 | - | CAWSKRDTGRYTF | TGTGCCTGGAGTAAGAGGGACACGGGGCGCTACACCTTC
TRBJ2-2 | TRBD2 | TRBV28 | - | CASSITSGGAGGELFF | TGTGCCAGCAGTATCACTAGCGGGGGGGCCGGCGGGGAGCTGTTTTTT
TRBJ2-1 | TRBD2 | TRBV6-5 | - | CASSRAGETYNEQFF | TGTGCCAGCAGTCGAGCGGGAGAAACCTACAATGAGCAGTTCTTC
TRBJ1-1 | - | TRBV4-1 | few | CASSPLTGNTEAFF | TGCGCCAGCAGCCCCTTAACGGGGAACACTGAAGCTTTCTTT
TRBJ2-2 | - | TRBV7-8 | - | CASSLVGRGRLGGELFF | TGTGCCAGCAGCTTAGTTGGTAGGGGGAGGCTTGGCGGGGAGCTGTTTTTT
TRBJ2-2 | - | TRBV4-3 | - | CASSQGGYSTGELFF | TGCGCCAGCAGCCAAGGCGGATATTCCACCGGGGAGCTGTTTTTT
TRBJ2-7 | - | TRBV2 | - | CASSDTVSAFPYERYF | TGTGCCAGCAGCGATACCGTCTCCGCGTTTCCCTACGAGCGGTACTTC
TRBJ1-5 | - | TRBV4-3 | - | CASSQDLINQPQHF | TGCGCCAGCAGCCAAGATCTCATCAATCAGCCCCAGCATTTT
TRBJ2-7 | - | TRBV9 | - | CASSVGGRLTYEQYF | TGTGCCAGCAGCGTAGGAGGCAGGCTTACCTACGAGCAGTACTTC
TRBJ2-5 | - | TRBV30 | - | CAWRWSSMETQYF | TGTGCCTGGAGATGGAGTAGCATGGAGACCCAGTACTTC
TRBJ2-7 | TRBD1 | TRBV10-1 | once | CASIILLDRAPYEQYF | TGCGCCAGCATTATCCTCTTAGACAGGGCTCCCTACGAGCAGTACTTC
TRBJ2-2 | - | TRBV9 | - | CASSSQTGPGTGELFF | TGTGCCAGCAGCTCTCAGACCGGGCCGGGCACCGGGGAGCTGTTTTTT
TRBJ1-1 | - | TRBV9 | - | CASSVTLNTEAFF | TGTGCCAGCAGCGTTACACTGAACACTGAAGCTTTCTTT
TRBJ2-3 | - | TRBV5-1 | - | CASSLPSSTDTQYF | TGCGCCAGCAGCTTGCCCTCTAGCACAGATACGCAGTATTTT
TRBJ1-4 | - | TRBV7-2 | - | CASSLDGGSEKLFF | TGTGCCAGCAGCTTAGATGGGGGGAGCGAAAAACTGTTTTTT
TRBJ1-3 | - | TRBV28 | once | CASTRLGAGNTIYF | TGTGCCAGCACCCGCTTGGGGGCGGGAAACACCATATATTTT
TRBJ2-5 | - | TRBV7-2 | - | CASSFPGTRQETQYF | TGTGCCAGCAGCTTTCCCGGGACACGCCAAGAGACCCAGTACTTC
TRBJ1-4 | TRBD1 | TRBV19 | - | CASSSRGLEKLFF | TGTGCCAGTAGTAGCAGGGGGCTCGAAAAACTGTTTTTT
TRBJ1-4 | - | TRBV19 | once | CASSMFTGNEKLFF | TGTGCCAGTAGTATGTTTACCGGGAATGAAAAACTGTTTTTT
TRBJ2-1 | - | TRBV4-1 | - | CASSLSPRAGEQFF | TGCGCCAGCAGCCTTAGCCCCCGTGCGGGAGAGCAGTTCTTC
TRBJ1-2 | TRBD1 | TRBV5-1 | - | CASKKSSTGDYGYTF | TGCGCCAGCAAGAAATCATCAACAGGGGATTATGGCTACACCTTC